This is a list of T cell receptor beta chains from one sample in a study of blood T cell repertoires in COVID-19. Clones were sequenced by immunoSEQ multiplex PCR, and TCRdb holds only the in-frame ones, with some missing. The table has about 47,000 clones, about four fifths seen once. Specimen: peripheral blood. These receptors were taken from a man aged 50 to 60 with acute or convalescent COVID-19. The CDR3 runs from the conserved cysteine through the conserved F or W. D genes are given only for firm matches. Only part of the rows carry a size: once, few, many, or a class if the clone is expanded.

j_call d_call v_call clone_size cdr3_nt cdr3_aa
TRBJ2-1 TRBD2 TRBV5-4 NA TGTGCCAGCAGCCCAGACAGGCGGACTAGCATAAATGAGCAGTTCTTC CASSPDRRTSINEQFF
TRBJ1-6 NA TRBV5-1 NA TGCGCCAGCAGCCCGGCGAGGGCCCAAAATTCACCCCTCCACTTT CASSPARAQNSPLHF
TRBJ2-7 TRBD2 TRBV11-2 NA TGTGCCAGCAGCTTAGATAGCGGGAGAGGGTACGAGCAGTACTTC CASSLDSGRGYEQYF
TRBJ1-4 NA TRBV6-1 few TGTGCCAGCAGTGAATCGGCAGGGACTAATGAAAAACTGTTTTTT CASSESAGTNEKLFF
TRBJ2-5 NA TRBV5-1 few TGCGCCAGCAGCCGCAACACAGGAGCCCAAGAGACCCAGTACTTC CASSRNTGAQETQYF
TRBJ2-5 NA TRBV18 NA TGTGCCAGCTCACCAGCACAGGGTAGGGACCAGTACTTC CASSPAQGRDQYF
TRBJ2-7 NA TRBV7-3 NA TGTGCCAGCAGCTTAAACAGGGCCAGCGAGCAGTACTTC CASSLNRASEQYF
TRBJ2-7 NA TRBV2 few TGTGCCAGCAGGAAGACAGAACAGTCGAACTACGAGCAGTACTTC CASRKTEQSNYEQYF
TRBJ2-3 TRBD2 TRBV9 NA TGTGCCAGCAGCGACCGCGGAGCGGGAGCAGATACGCAGTATTTT CASSDRGAGADTQYF
TRBJ2-6 NA TRBV7-8 once TGTGCCAGCAGCTTAGCGCAGGGCCGAACCTTAAGCTCTGGGGCCAACGTCCTGACTTTC CASSLAQGRTLSSGANVLTF
TRBJ1-1 NA TRBV7-9 once TGTGCCAGCAGCTTAGTTGGTCAGGGGAATGCTTTCTTT CASSLVGQGNAFF
TRBJ1-3 NA TRBV18 NA TGTGCCAGCTCACGCGACGACTGGAACTCTGGAAACACCATATATTTT CASSRDDWNSGNTIYF
TRBJ2-3 NA TRBV11-2 NA TGTGCCAGCAGCTTTGGTCAGGGTATCCCCTTCACAGATACGCAGTATTTT CASSFGQGIPFTDTQYF
TRBJ2-7 NA TRBV30 few TGTGCCTGGAGTGTGGGGCAGGGTGCCTACGAGCAGTACTTC CAWSVGQGAYEQYF
TRBJ1-2 TRBD1 TRBV19 once TGTGCCAGTAGCAAGGACAGGGACGGTAACTATGGCTACACCTTC CASSKDRDGNYGYTF
TRBJ2-5 TRBD2 TRBV5-6 NA TGTGCCAGCAGCATCAAAACTAGCGGGGTTGGTGAGACCCAGTACTTC CASSIKTSGVGETQYF
TRBJ2-5 TRBD2 TRBV10-3 NA TGTGCCATCAGTGACTCCGGGGGGACAGAGACCCAGTACTTC CAISDSGGTETQYF
TRBJ2-4 TRBD1 TRBV14 NA TGTGCCAGCAGCCTCAGACAGGGATGGGCCAAAAACATTCAGTACTTC CASSLRQGWAKNIQYF
TRBJ1-5 NA TRBV29-1 NA TGCAGCGTTGGGGACTCCCTTAGCAATCAGCCCCAGCATTTT CSVGDSLSNQPQHF
TRBJ1-3 TRBD1 TRBV19 NA TGTGCCAGTAGCCGGACAGGGGGATCGTCGGGAAACACCATATATTTT CASSRTGGSSGNTIYF
TRBJ1-3 TRBD1 TRBV9 NA TGTGCCAGCAGCGTAGCTACGATAGACAGGGACTCTGGAAACACCATATATTTT CASSVATIDRDSGNTIYF
TRBJ1-6 NA TRBV7-9 NA TGTGCCAGCGGGGGGGGCTCCTATAATTCACCCCTCCACTTT CASGGGSYNSPLHF
TRBJ2-7 TRBD2 TRBV10-2 NA TGCGCCAGCACTGGACTAGCGGGGTACGAGCAGTACTTC CASTGLAGYEQYF
TRBJ2-3 TRBD1 TRBV30 NA TGTGCCACAGAAAGACAGGGGCTGGTTACGCAGTATTTT CATERQGLVTQYF
TRBJ2-7 NA TRBV13 NA TGTGCCAGCAGTAGAGACAGGCCGTCCTACGAGCAGTACTTC CASSRDRPSYEQYF
TRBJ2-7 TRBD1 TRBV24-1 NA TGTGCCACCAGTGATTCGAGGACAGGGGGCAACGAGCAGTACTTC CATSDSRTGGNEQYF
TRBJ2-1 TRBD2 TRBV2 NA TGTGCCAGCAGTTTGGCTCCTAGCGGGAGGAGGTACAATGAGCAGTTCTTC CASSLAPSGRRYNEQFF
TRBJ2-2 NA TRBV6-1 NA TGTGCCAGCAGTGAAGGTATTAGCGACACCGGGGAGCTGTTTTTT CASSEGISDTGELFF
TRBJ2-7 NA TRBV7-3 NA TGTGCCAGCAGCTTAAGGGGTGGCCAGGGCGAGCAGTACTTC CASSLRGGQGEQYF
TRBJ1-4 TRBD1 TRBV25-1 NA TGTGCCAGCAGTTGGGACAGGGGGCAACTGTTTTTT CASSWDRGQLFF
TRBJ2-1 NA TRBV19 NA TGTGCCAGTAGTCGCGGGCTCTACAATGAGCAGTTCTTC CASSRGLYNEQFF
TRBJ1-2 TRBD1 TRBV29-1 NA TGCAGCGTTGGGCAGGGACAGACCTACACCTTC CSVGQGQTYTF
TRBJ2-2 TRBD1 TRBV25-1 NA TGTGCCAGCAGTGAACAGGGGGCAATCGGGGAGCTGTTTTTT CASSEQGAIGELFF
TRBJ1-1 TRBD1 TRBV12-5 NA TGTGCTAGTGAACAAGGACAGGGGAGGACTGAAGCTTTCTTT CASEQGQGRTEAFF
TRBJ1-6 NA TRBV7-9 once TGTGCCAGCAGCTTAGGTGGTTCTACAGGGTACAATTCACCCCTCCACTTT CASSLGGSTGYNSPLHF
TRBJ1-4 TRBD1 TRBV9 NA TGTGCCAGCAGCTCCCGGGACAGTCTTAATGAAAAACTGTTTTTT CASSSRDSLNEKLFF
TRBJ1-4 NA TRBV19 NA TGTGCCAGTAGTATTGGGGCGGAAAAACTGTTTTTT CASSIGAEKLFF
TRBJ1-5 NA TRBV2 NA TGTGCCAGCAGTGGAGGGAATGGCAATCAGCCCCAGCATTTT CASSGGNGNQPQHF
TRBJ1-5 NA TRBV12-3/TRBV12-4 NA TGTGCCAGCAGTTTAGTAGGCTCTAGGCCCCAGCATTTT CASSLVGSRPQHF
TRBJ2-7 NA TRBV4-2 once TGTGCCAGCAGCCAAGATCCAGATGGCTCCTACGAGCAGTACTTC CASSQDPDGSYEQYF
TRBJ2-3 TRBD2 TRBV27 NA TGTGCCAGCACTTCCGTGAGGGTAGCGGGGGGCTTCTACACAGATACGCAGTATTTT CASTSVRVAGGFYTDTQYF
TRBJ1-2 TRBD1 TRBV27 NA TGTGCCAGCAGTCTCCAGGGGGCTGGAGCTAACTATGGCTACACCTTC CASSLQGAGANYGYTF
TRBJ2-7 NA TRBV7-9 NA TGTGCCGTAGCTACTCTGGAGCAGTACTTC CAVATLEQYF
TRBJ2-5 TRBD1 TRBV5-1 NA TGCGCCAGCAGCAGAAGGACAGGGATTACCCAAGAGACCCAGTACTTC CASSRRTGITQETQYF
TRBJ2-1 NA TRBV6-5 NA TGTGCCAGCAGTCGACAGGAGAACAATGAGCAGTTCTTC CASSRQENNEQFF
TRBJ2-1 NA TRBV7-6 NA TGTGCCAGCGGCCCTACTAGCCTCTCCTACAATGAGCAGTTCTTC CASGPTSLSYNEQFF
TRBJ2-5 NA TRBV27 NA TGTGCCAGCAGTTTATCCCTCGTCGGGCGAGGGGAGACCCAGTACTTC CASSLSLVGRGETQYF
TRBJ1-1 NA TRBV19 NA TGTGCCAGTAGCACGTCGGGGGTCACTGAAGCTTTCTTT CASSTSGVTEAFF
TRBJ1-3 NA TRBV9 NA TGTGCCAGCAGCGTTAACAGGGATGGAAACACCATATATTTT CASSVNRDGNTIYF
TRBJ2-7 NA TRBV10-2 few TGCGCCAGCAGTGAGTCTTTTTGGGGGCAGTCCTACGAGCAGTACTTC CASSESFWGQSYEQYF